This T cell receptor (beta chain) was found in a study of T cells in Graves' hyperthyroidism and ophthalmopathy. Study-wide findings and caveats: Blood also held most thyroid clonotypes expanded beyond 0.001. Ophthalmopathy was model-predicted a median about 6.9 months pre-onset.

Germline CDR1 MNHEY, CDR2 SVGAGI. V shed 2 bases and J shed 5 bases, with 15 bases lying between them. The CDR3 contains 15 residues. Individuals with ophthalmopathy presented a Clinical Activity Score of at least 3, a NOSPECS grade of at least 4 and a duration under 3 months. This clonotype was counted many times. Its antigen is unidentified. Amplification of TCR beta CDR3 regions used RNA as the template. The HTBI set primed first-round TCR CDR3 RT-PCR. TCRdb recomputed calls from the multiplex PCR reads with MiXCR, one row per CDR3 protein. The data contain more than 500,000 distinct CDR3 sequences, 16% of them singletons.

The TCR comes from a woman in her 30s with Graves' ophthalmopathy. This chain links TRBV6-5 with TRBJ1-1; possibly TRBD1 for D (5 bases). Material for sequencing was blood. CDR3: CASSYLGALRTEAFF. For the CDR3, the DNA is TGTGCCAGCAGTTACCTTGGGGCCCTACGGACTGAAGCTTTCTTT.